The 2 T cell receptor beta chains below all came from one sample that was sequenced in a study of shared clonotypes between healthy human individuals. Clones were read by immunoSEQ multiplex PCR, and TCRdb kept only the in-frame ones, dropping some. This sample yields approximately 110,000 clones, of which around 71% are seen a single time; approximately 23% belongs to the top ten. The sequencing sample was made of memory CD8+ T cells sorted from blood. Subset reported: CD45RO+ cells pooled with CCR7-negative TemRA cells. These TCRs come from a woman aged 25 to 39 in good health.

The V gene is TRBV6-1, the J gene TRBJ2-2, with a weak D call TRBD1 (7 bases). CDR3 length: 13 residues. Looked up from germline, CDR1 is MNHNS and CDR2 is SASEGT. The V gene lost 9 bases and the J gene lost 5 bases, with 13 bases spanning the gap. The CDR3 is CASCRGETGELFF. The DNA for the CDR3 is TGTGCCAGTTGCAGGGGGGAGACCGGGGAGCTGTTTTTT.

This clone was seen more than once but under ten times. CDR3 residues: CASSPWRTVGYGYTF. Written as DNA, the CDR3 is TGTGCCAGCAGCCCATGGCGGACGGTGGGCTATGGCTACACCTTC. The chain carries TRBV7-2 and TRBJ1-2; D unclear. Per germline, CDR1 SGHTA and CDR2 FQGNSA. V shed 5 bases and J shed 4 bases, with 17 bases lying between them. The length of the CDR3 is 15 residues. Together with reference TRBV7-2 and TRBJ1-2, the CDR3 gives the full variable domain: GAGVSQSPSNKVTEKGKDVELRCDPISGHTALYWYRQSLGQGLEFLIYFQGNSAPDKSGLPSDRFSAERTGGSVSTLTIQRTQQEDSAVYLCASSPWRTVGYGYTFGSGTRLTVV.